The present TCR beta chain was sequenced within a study of technical replicates of blood from a handful of donors. Using immunoSEQ multiplex PCR, the repertoire was profiled, and TCRdb retains in-frame clones only, with some absent. The repertoire consists of approximately 70,000 clones, with about 98% occurring once and the leading ten covering approximately 0.17%. The CDR3 contains 14 residues. Germline assignment: CDR1 SGHRS and CDR2 YFSETQ. V lost 4 bases and J 2 bases, leaving 13 bases between the germline ends. The rearrangement joins TRBV5-1 to TRBJ2-7; tentatively, D is TRBD1 (6 bases). Sequencing input: T cells isolated from PBMCs. The receptor comes from a human donor in good health. CDR3 nucleotide sequence: TGCGCCAGCAGCATCATCACAGGGACCTACGAGCAGTACTTC. Translated, it gives CASSIITGTYEQYF.